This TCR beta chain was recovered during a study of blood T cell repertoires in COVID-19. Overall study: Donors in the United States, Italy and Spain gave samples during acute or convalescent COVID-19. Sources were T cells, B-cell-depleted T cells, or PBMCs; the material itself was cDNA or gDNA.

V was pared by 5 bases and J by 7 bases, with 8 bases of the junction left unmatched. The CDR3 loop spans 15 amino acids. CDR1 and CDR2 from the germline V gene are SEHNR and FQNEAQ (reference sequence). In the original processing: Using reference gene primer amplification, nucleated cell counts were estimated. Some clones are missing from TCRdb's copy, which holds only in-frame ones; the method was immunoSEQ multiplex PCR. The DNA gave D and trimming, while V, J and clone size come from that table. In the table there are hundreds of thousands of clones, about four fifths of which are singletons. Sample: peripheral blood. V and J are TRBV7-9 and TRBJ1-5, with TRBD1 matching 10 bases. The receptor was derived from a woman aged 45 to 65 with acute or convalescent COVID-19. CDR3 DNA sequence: TGTGCCAGCAGCGGCCAGACAGGGGGCGACCAGCCCCAGCATTTT. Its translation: CASSGQTGGDQPQHF.